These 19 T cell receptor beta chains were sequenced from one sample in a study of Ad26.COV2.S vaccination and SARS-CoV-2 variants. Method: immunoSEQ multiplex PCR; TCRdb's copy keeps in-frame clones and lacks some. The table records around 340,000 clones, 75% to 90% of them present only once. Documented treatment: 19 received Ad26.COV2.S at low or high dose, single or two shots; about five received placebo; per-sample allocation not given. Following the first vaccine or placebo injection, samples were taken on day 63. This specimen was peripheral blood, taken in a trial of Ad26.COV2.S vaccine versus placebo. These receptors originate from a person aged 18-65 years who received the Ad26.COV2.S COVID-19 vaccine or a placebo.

CDR3: CASSMSAGYTDTQYF. CDR3 DNA sequence: TGTGCCAGTAGTATGTCAGCGGGATACACAGATACGCAGTATTTT. V gene TRBV19 combines with J gene TRBJ2-3, with 7 bases lining up with TRBD2. This CDR3 spans 15 amino acids. The germline V gene has CDR1 LNHDA and CDR2 SQIVND (reference sequence). The junction had 5 bases not matched to a gene; V was cut back by 3 bases and J by 2 bases.

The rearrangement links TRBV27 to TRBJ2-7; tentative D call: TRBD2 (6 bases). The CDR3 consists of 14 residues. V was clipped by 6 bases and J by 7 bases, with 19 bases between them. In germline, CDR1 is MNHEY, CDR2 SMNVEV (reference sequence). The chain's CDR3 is CASRSWGGGKEQYF. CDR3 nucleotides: TGTGCCAGCAGATCGTGGGGTGGAGGGAAGGAGCAGTACTTC.

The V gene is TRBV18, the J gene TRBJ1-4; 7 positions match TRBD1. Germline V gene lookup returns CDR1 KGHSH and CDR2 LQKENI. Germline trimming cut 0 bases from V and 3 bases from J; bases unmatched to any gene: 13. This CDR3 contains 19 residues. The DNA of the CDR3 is TGTGCCAGCTCACCACCCGGGCAGGGGGTGCTCGCAGCTAATGAAAAACTGTTTTTT. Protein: CASSPPGQGVLAANEKLFF.

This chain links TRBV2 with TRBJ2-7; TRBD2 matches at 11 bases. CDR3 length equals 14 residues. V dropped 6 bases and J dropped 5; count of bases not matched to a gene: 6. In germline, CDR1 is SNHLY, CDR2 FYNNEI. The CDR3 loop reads CASSSLAGGNEQYF. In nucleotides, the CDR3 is TGTGCCAGCAGCTCGCTAGCGGGAGGAAACGAGCAGTACTTC. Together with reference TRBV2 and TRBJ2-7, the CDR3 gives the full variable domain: EPEVTQTPSHQVTQMGQEVILRCVPISNHLYFYWYRQILGQKVEFLVSFYNNEISEKSEIFDDQFSVERPDGSNFTLKIRSTKLEDSAMYFCASSSLAGGNEQYFGPGTRLTVT.

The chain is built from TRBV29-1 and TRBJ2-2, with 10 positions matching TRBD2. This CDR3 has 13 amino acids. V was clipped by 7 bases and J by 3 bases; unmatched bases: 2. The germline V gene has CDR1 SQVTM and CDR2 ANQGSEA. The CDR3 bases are TGCAGCGGAGCGGGGGGGGACACCGGGGAGCTGTTTTTT. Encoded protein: CSGAGGDTGELFF.

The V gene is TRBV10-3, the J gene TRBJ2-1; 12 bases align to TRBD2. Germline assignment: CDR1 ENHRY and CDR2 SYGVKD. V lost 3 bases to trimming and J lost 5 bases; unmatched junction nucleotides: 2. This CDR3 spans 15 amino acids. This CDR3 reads CAISEASGRDNEQFF. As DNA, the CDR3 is TGTGCCATCAGTGAAGCTAGCGGGAGGGACAATGAGCAGTTCTTC.

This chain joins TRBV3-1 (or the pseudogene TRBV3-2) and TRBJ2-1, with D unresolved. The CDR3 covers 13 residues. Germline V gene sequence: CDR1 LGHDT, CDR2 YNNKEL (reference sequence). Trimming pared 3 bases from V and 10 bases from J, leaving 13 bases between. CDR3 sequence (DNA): TGTGCCAGCAGCCACCAGCGCCCTAGGGAGCAGTTCTTC. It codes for CASSHQRPREQFF.

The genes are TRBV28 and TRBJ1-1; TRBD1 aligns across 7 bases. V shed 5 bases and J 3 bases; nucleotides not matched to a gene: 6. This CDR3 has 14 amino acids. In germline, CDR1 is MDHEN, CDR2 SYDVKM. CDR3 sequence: CASSGQAPYTEAFF. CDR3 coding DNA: TGTGCCAGCAGTGGACAGGCTCCTTACACTGAAGCTTTCTTT.

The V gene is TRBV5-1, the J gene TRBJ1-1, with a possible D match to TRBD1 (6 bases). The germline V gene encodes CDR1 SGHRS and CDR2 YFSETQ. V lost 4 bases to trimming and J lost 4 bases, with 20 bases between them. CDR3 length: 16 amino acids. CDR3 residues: CASSPKGGAWGTEAFF. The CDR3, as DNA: TGCGCCAGCAGCCCAAAAGGGGGGGCTTGGGGCACTGAAGCTTTCTTT.

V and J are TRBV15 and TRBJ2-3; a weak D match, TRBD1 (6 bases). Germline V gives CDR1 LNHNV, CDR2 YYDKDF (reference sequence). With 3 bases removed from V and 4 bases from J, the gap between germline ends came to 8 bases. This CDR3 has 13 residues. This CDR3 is CATSRDRPDTQYF. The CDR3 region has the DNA TGTGCCACCAGCAGGGACAGACCAGATACGCAGTATTTT.

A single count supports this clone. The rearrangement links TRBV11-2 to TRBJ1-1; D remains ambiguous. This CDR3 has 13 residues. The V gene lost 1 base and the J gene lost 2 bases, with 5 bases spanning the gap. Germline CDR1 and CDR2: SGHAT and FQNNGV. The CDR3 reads CASSLVRNTEAFF. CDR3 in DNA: TGTGCCAGCAGCTTAGTTCGCAACACTGAAGCTTTCTTT. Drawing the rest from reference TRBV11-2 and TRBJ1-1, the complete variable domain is EAGVAQSPRYKIIEKRQSVAFWCNPISGHATLYWYQQILGQGPKLLIQFQNNGVVDDSQLPKDRFSAERLKGVDSTLKIQPAKLEDSAVYLCASSLVRNTEAFFGQGTRLTVV.

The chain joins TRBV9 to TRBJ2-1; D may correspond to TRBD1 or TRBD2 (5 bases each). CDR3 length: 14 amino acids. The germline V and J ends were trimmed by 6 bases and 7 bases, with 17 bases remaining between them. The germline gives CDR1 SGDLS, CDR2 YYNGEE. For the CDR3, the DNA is TGTGCCAGCACCTCAGGGCCCCCGGGAAATGAGCAGTTCTTC. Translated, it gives CASTSGPPGNEQFF.

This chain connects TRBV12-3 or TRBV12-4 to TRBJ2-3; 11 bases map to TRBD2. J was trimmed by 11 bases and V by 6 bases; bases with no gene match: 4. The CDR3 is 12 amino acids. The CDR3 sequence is CASSILAGGQYF. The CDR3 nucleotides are TGTGCCAGCAGCATTCTAGCGGGAGGGCAGTATTTT.

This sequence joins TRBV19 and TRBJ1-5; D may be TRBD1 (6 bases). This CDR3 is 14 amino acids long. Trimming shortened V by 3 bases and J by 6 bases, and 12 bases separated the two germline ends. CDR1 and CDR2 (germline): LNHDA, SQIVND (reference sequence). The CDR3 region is CASSMLGGGQPQHF. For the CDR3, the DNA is TGTGCCAGTAGTATGTTAGGGGGGGGTCAGCCCCAGCATTTT.

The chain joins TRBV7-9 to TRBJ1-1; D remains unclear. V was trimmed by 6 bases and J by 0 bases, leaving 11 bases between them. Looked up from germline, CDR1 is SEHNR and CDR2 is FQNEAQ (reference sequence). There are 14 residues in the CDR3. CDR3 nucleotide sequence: TGTGCCAGCAGTGAATGGCATTTGAACACTGAAGCTTTCTTT. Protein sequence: CASSEWHLNTEAFF.

The CDR3 DNA reads TGTGCCACCAGCAGTCTCCGGGACAGGGATCCCTACGAGCAGTACTTC. Its translation is CATSSLRDRDPYEQYF. This chain joins TRBV15 and TRBJ2-7; TRBD1 matches at 9 bases. Unmatched junction bases numbered 8, after V lost 3 bases and J lost 2 bases. Germline CDR1 and CDR2: LNHNV and YYDKDF (reference sequence). The CDR3 is made up of 16 amino acids.

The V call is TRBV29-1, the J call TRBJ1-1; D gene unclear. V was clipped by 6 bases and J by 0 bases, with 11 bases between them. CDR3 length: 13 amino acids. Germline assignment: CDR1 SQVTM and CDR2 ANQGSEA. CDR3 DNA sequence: TGCAGCGTGGGGTACACAGTGAACACTGAAGCTTTCTTT. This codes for CSVGYTVNTEAFF.

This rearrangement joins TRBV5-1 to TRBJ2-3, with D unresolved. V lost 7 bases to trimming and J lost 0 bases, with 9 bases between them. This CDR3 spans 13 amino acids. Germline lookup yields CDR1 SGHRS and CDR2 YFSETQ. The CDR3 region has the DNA TGCGCCAGCTACTTGGACAGCACAGATACGCAGTATTTT. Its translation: CASYLDSTDTQYF.

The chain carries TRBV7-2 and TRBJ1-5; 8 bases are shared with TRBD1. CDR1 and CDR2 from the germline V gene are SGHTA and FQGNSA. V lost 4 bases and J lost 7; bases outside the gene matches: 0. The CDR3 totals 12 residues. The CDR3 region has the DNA TGTGCCAGCAGCTCAGGGGGCCAGCCCCAGCATTTT. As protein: CASSSGGQPQHF.